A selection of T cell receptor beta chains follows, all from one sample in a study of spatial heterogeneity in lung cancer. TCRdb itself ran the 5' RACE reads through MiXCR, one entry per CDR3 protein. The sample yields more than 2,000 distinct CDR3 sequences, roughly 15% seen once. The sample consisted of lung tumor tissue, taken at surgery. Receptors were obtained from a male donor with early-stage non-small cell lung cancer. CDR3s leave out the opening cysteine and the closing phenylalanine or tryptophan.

CDR3 protein: ASSPWTDQETQY; V gene: TRBV28
CDR3 protein: ASSRTRDGNEQF; V gene: TRBV12-3/TRBV12-4
CDR3 protein: SVESLGPERY; V gene: TRBV29-1
CDR3 protein: SVPGSFSYEQY; V gene: TRBV29-1
CDR3 protein: ASNPPGANVEKLF; V gene: TRBV28
CDR3 protein: ASSLVGPDEQY; V gene: TRBV5-5
CDR3 protein: AISESDSSYEQY; V gene: TRBV10-3
CDR3 protein: ASSPPTGYNSPLH; V gene: TRBV7-9
CDR3 protein: SARGGGPSYNEQF; V gene: TRBV20-1
CDR3 protein: ASSQVVTTERTDTQY; V gene: TRBV4-1
CDR3 protein: ASSPGTSGRSWADTQY; V gene: TRBV11-3
CDR3 protein: ASKSSDGSNQPQH; V gene: TRBV12-3/TRBV12-4
CDR3 protein: ASSLRTGRDSPLH; V gene: TRBV7-2
CDR3 protein: ASSPWNPRDYGYT; V gene: TRBV5-1
CDR3 protein: ASSSRPVGSTGELF; V gene: TRBV7-2
CDR3 protein: ASSFSAEPPGDTQY; V gene: TRBV7-6
CDR3 protein: ASSSVGFTYEQY; V gene: TRBV7-9
CDR3 protein: ASSLTSLETQY; V gene: TRBV7-8
CDR3 protein: ASSRKWTSGSVVDTQY; V gene: TRBV5-1
CDR3 protein: SGRENSGNTIY; V gene: TRBV29-1
CDR3 protein: ASGEAGGIEQF; V gene: TRBV12-5
CDR3 protein: ASSLATPTGELF; V gene: TRBV7-8